The source of this T cell receptor beta chain is a study of somatic mutations in cytotoxic T cells in rheumatoid arthritis (dated by TCRdb to about 2017). Describing the broader study: Before any treatment started and right after they were diagnosed, patients gave peripheral blood samples (more than 27 ml EDTA). A FACSAria II or Sony SH800 was used to flow-sort some V beta antibody-stained T-cell populations at nearly 100% purity, and TCRB sequencing was also done on sorted V beta1+ cells. In newly diagnosed rheumatoid arthritis without treatment, the study examined if expanded CD8+ T-cell clones harbor somatic mutations, relying on TCRB deep sequencing to characterize clonality. A total of some 63 rheumatoid arthritis patients and 15 to 25 healthy controls underwent TCRB deep sequencing. The median ages of the patient and control groups were essentially identical. The full study reports these points: CD8+ T-cell clonality did not differ significantly between rheumatoid arthritis patients and age-matched healthy controls. An increase of CD8+ clonality with age was seen in patients (Spearman r of about 0.45) but not in healthy controls. In about an eighth of the roughly 60 patients, more than 20% of CD8+ cells belonged to the largest CD8+ clone, while several identical CD8+ TCRB sequences were shared between blood and synovial fluid. The antigen targets of the expanded CD8+ clones were unknown, and absence from virus-specific databases did not rule out viral specificity. The slight underrepresentation of TRBV07 in patients was not corrected for multiple comparisons.

Comments on this clone: What antigen it recognizes has not been identified. Base qualities are not recorded, but no much larger clone differs from it by a single base.

The germline V gene (reference sequence) specifies GTSNPN as CDR1 and SVGIG as CDR2. From the cysteine up to the phenylalanine, the CDR3 has a length of 16 residues. Only the CDR3 DNA stays, 48 bases, in frame from base 1. The junction shows trimming of 0 bases on V and 5 bases on J, and the gene matches do not reach 8 bases of it. The immunoSEQ assay was applied to genomic DNA for TCRB CDR3 sequencing. In the authors' own workflow: Only a few patient CD8+ clones larger than 1% matched published virus-specific TCRB sequences when compared against them. Nothing other than productive TCRB rearrangements was included in the analyses. A clone was defined by a unique TCRB CDR3 sequence, and clonality was computed as a productive clonality index based on Shannon entropy. The template counts of each clone relative to the total templates per sample were used to calculate repertoire overlap between two samples. A correlation with a Spearman r of over 0.55 was found between V-gene usage by flow cytometry and V-gene usage by TCRB sequencing. Not all clones reach the TCRdb copy of this immuneACCESS table, which keeps in-frame sequences only. Checked studies attribute under half of the gap to unresolved V genes and leave the rest unexplained. For V, J and clone size, that table is used; D and trimming come from the DNA. In this sample the table shows about 9,000 clones, 75% to 85% of which occur a single time. The top ten clones comprise 4.9% of the sample.

On an AutoMACS, CD4+ and CD8+ cells were isolated via positive magnetic bead selection, and their purity was verified by flow cytometry. Initial screening for clonal expansions relied on flow cytometry with a TCR V beta antibody panel, after which sorted CD8+ fractions underwent TCRB deep sequencing for characterization. Isolation of peripheral blood mononuclear cells was done through Ficoll-Paque PLUS density gradient separation. Nucleospin Tissue or Tissue XS kits were used to extract DNA from CD4-enriched, CD8-enriched or PBMC samples, and a Qubit 2.0 fluorometer was used for quantification. The source is an adult with rheumatoid arthritis. The rearrangement joined TRBV30 to TRBJ2-3; TRBD2 agrees with 10 junctional bases. The sample consisted of CD8+ T cells sorted from blood. For the CDR3, the sequence is CAWSVGLAGARDTQYF. Here is the DNA: TGTGCCTGGAGTGTAGGGCTAGCGGGGGCCAGAGATACGCAGTATTTT. When the CDR3 is completed using the reference TRBV30 and TRBJ2-3 genes on either side, the full variable domain is SQTIHQWPATLVQPVGSPLSLECTVEGTSNPNLYWYRQAAGRGLQLLFYSVGIGQISSEVPQNLSASRPQDRQFILSSKKLLLSDSGFYLCAWSVGLAGARDTQYFGPGTRLTVL.